This TCR beta chain stems from a study of long-term antiretroviral therapy in people with HIV. The V gene's germline CDR1 is SEHNR and CDR2 FQNEAQ (reference sequence). The CDR3 has 13 amino acids. The V end lost 1 base, the J end lost 6 bases, and 8 bases lay between the germline ends. The libraries were made with immunoSEQ v3.0 at survey level. Assay: immunoSEQ multiplex PCR; the TCRdb copy retains only in-frame clones and omits some. The sample has around 28,000 clones; roughly 90% are singletons. Broader study findings: Specimen acquisition occurred between the mid-2000s and the late 2010s, potentially under older ART regimens. Although diversity increased after ART, it remained lower than in transplant donor controls. CDR3 lengths in HIV samples spanned a narrower range than controls. Unavailable data included ART adherence, viral resistance and therapy changes (switches in treatment).

As for this clone: Its antigen remains unidentified.

The receptor was isolated from a woman aged 18-29 years with HIV. The specimen comprised unsorted PBMCs, sampled 1.8 years after starting antiretroviral therapy. The chain joins TRBV7-9 to TRBJ2-3; D unresolved. The CDR3 sequence is CASSLGRWDTQYF. CDR3 DNA: TGTGCCAGCAGCTTAGGGCGGTGGGATACGCAGTATTTT.